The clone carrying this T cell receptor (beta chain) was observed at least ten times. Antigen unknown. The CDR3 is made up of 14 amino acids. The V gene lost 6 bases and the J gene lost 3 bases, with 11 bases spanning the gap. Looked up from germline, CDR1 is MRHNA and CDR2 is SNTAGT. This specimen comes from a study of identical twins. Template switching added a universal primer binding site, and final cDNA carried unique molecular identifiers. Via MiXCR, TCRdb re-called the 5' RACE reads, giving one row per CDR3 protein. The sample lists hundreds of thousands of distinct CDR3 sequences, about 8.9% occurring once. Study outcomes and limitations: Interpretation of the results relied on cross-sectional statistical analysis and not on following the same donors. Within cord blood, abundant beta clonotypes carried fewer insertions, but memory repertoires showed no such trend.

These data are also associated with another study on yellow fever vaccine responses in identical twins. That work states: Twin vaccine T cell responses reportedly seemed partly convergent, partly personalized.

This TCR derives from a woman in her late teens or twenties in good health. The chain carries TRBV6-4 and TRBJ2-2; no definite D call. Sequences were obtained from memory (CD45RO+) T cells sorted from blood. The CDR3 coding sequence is TGTGCCAGCAGAGGGAAAGAGGACACCGGGGAGCTGTTTTTT. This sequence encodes CASRGKEDTGELFF.